Presented here are 5 T cell receptor beta chains from one specimen sequenced in a study of regulatory T cells in long-lasting Graves disease. Time point defined: newly diagnosed GD, antithyroid drugs for less than 3 months. Construction of the TCR library relied on RNA isolated from PBMCs. Investigators prepared the TCR beta libraries by applying iRepertoire HTBI primers and Arm-PCR of CDR3 regions. TCRdb re-analysed the multiplex PCR reads in MiXCR, keeping a single row per CDR3 protein. The sample has approximately 390,000 distinct CDR3 sequences, around 15% seen once. This same sample was also taken into another study, of T cells in Graves' hyperthyroidism and ophthalmopathy.

The material sequenced was peripheral blood mononuclear cells (PBMCs), taken at new diagnosis, from a patient treated with antithyroid drugs. All receptors derive from a woman aged 18-35 years with Graves disease.

This clonotype was observed a handful of times. Written as DNA, the CDR3 is TGCAGCGTTCGTAAGGACTCCGAGACCCAGTACTTC. This codes for CSVRKDSETQYF. This chain links TRBV29-1 with TRBJ2-5, with D possibly TRBD2 on 5 matching bases. The CDR3 is made up of 12 amino acids. Trimming took 5 bases from V and 5 from J, leaving 12 bases between them. CDR1 SQVTM and CDR2 ANQGSEA come from the germline V gene. The entire variable domain, with the rest obtained from reference TRBV29-1 and TRBJ2-5, is as follows: SAVISQKPSRDICQRGTSLTIQCQVDSQVTMMFWYRQQPGQSLTLIATANQGSEATYESGFVIDKFPISRPNLTFSTLTVSNMSPEDSSIYLCSVRKDSETQYFGPGTRLLVL.

This rearrangement joins TRBV30 to TRBJ1-2; D is perhaps TRBD1 (5 bases). Germline loops: CDR1 GTSNPN, CDR2 SVGIG (reference sequence). CDR3 size: 13 residues. The germline V and J ends were trimmed by 4 bases and 6 bases, with 15 bases remaining between them. The CDR3 nucleotides are TGTGCCTGGACCCCCTCCGGGACGCATGGCTACACCTTC. As protein: CAWTPSGTHGYTF. Full variable domain (remainder filled in from reference TRBV30 and TRBJ1-2): SQTIHQWPATLVQPVGSPLSLECTVEGTSNPNLYWYRQAAGRGLQLLFYSVGIGQISSEVPQNLSASRPQDRQFILSSKKLLLSDSGFYLCAWTPSGTHGYTFGSGTRLTVV.

This clonotype was counted many times. V and J are TRBV6-1 and TRBJ1-6; TRBD1 might be the D (5 bases). Trimming pared 7 bases from V and 0 bases from J, leaving 13 bases between. This CDR3 region has 16 residues. The germline CDR1 and CDR2 sequences are MNHNS and SASEGT. The CDR3 here is CASMLSDNSYNSPLHF. As DNA, the CDR3 is TGTGCCAGCATGCTATCGGACAACTCCTATAATTCACCCCTCCACTTT.

This clonotype was observed at least ten times. The chain is built from TRBV28 and TRBJ1-2, with D unclear. This CDR3 region has 12 residues. Germline values: CDR1 MDHEN, CDR2 SYDVKM. Trimming cost V 2 bases and J 7 bases, with 8 bases left between them. The CDR3 DNA sequence: TGTGCCAGCAGTTTAACTGGAGGTGGCTACACCTTC. It translates to CASSLTGGGYTF.

This clonotype was observed many times. The chain couples TRBV3-1 to TRBJ2-1; 13 bases fit TRBD2. The ends lost 4 bases at V and 0 bases at J; junction bases unmatched: 3. The CDR3 has 17 amino acids. CDR1 is LGHDT, CDR2 YNNKEL, per germline (reference sequence). This CDR3 reads CASSRTSGGRSYNEQFF. The CDR3 DNA is TGTGCCAGCAGCCGGACTAGCGGGGGCCGCTCCTACAATGAGCAGTTCTTC.